This T cell receptor beta chain originates from a study of blood T cell repertoires in COVID-19. Across the study: From T cells, B-cell-depleted T cells, or PBMCs came the material, which was cDNA or gDNA.

In the original processing: Estimation of nucleated cell counts relied on the amplification of reference gene primers. Sequencing was performed with immunoSEQ multiplex PCR; in TCRdb, only in-frame clones are kept and a portion is missing. That table furnishes V, J and clone size, whereas the DNA furnished D and trimming. The table shows over 70,000 clones, with 86% occurring only once. Trimming removed 5 bases at V and 3 bases at J, with 13 bases between. The CDR3 sequence is 14 residues long. Germline loops: CDR1 SGHVS, CDR2 FQNEAQ. The V call is TRBV7-8, the J call TRBJ1-2; D is possibly TRBD1 (6 bases). The TCR sequence derives from a human donor in a cohort sampled during active COVID-19. Sequenced material: peripheral blood. The CDR3 nucleotides read TGTGCCAGCAGCCTACACCAGGGGCACTATGGCTACACCTTC. It specifies CASSLHQGHYGYTF.